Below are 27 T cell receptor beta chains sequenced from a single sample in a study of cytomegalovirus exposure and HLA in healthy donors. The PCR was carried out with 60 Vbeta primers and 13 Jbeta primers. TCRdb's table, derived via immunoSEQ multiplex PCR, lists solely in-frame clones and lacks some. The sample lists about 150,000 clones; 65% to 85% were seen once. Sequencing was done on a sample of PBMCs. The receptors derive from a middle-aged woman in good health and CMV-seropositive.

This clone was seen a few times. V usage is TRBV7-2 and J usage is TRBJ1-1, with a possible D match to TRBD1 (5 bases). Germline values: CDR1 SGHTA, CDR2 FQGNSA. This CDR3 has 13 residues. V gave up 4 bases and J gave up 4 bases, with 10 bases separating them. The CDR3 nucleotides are TGTGCCAGCAGCTACAGGTTGGCCACTGAAGCTTTCTTT. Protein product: CASSYRLATEAFF.

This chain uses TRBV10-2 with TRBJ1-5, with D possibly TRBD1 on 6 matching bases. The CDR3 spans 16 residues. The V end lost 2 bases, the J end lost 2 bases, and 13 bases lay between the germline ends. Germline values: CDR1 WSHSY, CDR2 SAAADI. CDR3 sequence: CASSERGGIGNQPQHF. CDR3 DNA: TGCGCCAGCAGTGAGAGGGGGGGAATTGGCAATCAGCCCCAGCATTTT.

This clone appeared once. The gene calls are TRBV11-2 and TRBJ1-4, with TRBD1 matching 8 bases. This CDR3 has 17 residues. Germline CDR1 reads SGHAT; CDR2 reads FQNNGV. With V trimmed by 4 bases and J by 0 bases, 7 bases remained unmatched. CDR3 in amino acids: CASSSGGSRATNEKLFF. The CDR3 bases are TGTGCCAGCAGCTCAGGGGGCAGCCGGGCAACTAATGAAAAACTGTTTTTT.

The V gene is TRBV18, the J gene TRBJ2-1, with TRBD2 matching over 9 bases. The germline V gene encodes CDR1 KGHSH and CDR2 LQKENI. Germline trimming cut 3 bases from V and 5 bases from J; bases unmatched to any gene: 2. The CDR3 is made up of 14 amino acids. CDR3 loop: CASSPGLAHNEQFF. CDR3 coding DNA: TGTGCCAGCTCACCGGGACTAGCCCACAATGAGCAGTTCTTC.

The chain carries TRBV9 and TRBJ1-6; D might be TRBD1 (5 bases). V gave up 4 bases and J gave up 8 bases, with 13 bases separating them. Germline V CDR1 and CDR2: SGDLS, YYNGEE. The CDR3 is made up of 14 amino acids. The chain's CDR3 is CASSSLGGDSPLHF. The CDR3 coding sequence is TGTGCCAGCAGCTCCCTCGGGGGGGATTCACCCCTCCACTTT. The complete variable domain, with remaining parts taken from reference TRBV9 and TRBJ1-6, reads DSGVTQTPKHLITATGQRVTLRCSPRSGDLSVYWYQQSLDQGLQFLIQYYNGEERAKGNILERFSAQQFPDLHSELNLSSLELGDSALYFCASSSLGGDSPLHFGNGTRLTVT.

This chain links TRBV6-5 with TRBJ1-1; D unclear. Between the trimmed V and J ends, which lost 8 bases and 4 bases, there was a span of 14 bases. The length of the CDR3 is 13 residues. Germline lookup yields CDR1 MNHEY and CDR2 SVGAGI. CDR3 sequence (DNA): TGTGCCAGCCGATTTACTCCGGTCACTGAAGCTTTCTTT. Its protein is CASRFTPVTEAFF.

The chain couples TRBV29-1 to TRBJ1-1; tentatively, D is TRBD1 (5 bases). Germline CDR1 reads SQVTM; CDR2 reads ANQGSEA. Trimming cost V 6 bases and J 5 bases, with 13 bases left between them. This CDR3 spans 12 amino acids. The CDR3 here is CSVVQGTTEAFF. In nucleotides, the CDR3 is TGCAGCGTCGTCCAGGGAACTACTGAAGCTTTCTTT.

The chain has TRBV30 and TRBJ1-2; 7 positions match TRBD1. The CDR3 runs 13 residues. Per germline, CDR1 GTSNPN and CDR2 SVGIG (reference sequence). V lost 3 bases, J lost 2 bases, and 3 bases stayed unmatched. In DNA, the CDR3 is TGTGCCTGGAGGAGGGGACAGAACTATGGCTACACCTTC. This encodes CAWRRGQNYGYTF.

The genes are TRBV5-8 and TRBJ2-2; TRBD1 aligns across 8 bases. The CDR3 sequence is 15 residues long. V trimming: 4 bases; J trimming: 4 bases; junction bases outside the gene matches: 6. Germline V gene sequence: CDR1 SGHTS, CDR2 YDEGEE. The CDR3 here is CASSAGGPLTGELFF. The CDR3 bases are TGTGCCAGCAGCGCAGGGGGCCCACTCACCGGGGAGCTGTTTTTT.

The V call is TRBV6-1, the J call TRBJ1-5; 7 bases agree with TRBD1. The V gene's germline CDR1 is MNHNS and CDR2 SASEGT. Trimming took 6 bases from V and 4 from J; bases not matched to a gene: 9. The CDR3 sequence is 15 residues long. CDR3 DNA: TGTGCCAGCAGCCCGAGACAGGGAACGAATCAGCCCCAGCATTTT. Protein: CASSPRQGTNQPQHF.

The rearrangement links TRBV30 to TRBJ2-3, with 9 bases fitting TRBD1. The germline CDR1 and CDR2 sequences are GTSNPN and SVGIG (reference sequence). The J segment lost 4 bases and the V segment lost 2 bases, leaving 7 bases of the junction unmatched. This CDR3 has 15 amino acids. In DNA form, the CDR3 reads TGTGCCTGGAGTACGGGACAGGGAGGTTCAGATACGCAGTATTTT. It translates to CAWSTGQGGSDTQYF.

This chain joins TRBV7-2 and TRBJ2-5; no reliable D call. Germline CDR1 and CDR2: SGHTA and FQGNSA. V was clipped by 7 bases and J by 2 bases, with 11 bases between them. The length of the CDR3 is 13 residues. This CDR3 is CASTPGKQETQYF. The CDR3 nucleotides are TGTGCCAGCACCCCAGGAAAGCAAGAGACCCAGTACTTC.

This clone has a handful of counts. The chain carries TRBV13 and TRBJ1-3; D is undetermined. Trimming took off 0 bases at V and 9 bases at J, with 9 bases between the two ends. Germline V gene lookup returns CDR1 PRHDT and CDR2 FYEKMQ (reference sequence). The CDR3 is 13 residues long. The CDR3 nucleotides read TGTGCCAGCAGCTTAGGATCTTCGGGCACCATATATTTT. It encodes CASSLGSSGTIYF.

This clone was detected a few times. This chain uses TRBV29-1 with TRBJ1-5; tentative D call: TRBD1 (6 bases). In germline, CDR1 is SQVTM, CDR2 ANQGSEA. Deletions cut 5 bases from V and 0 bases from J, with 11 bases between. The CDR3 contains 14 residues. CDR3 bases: TGCAGCGTTAAGGAAGGGGGTAGCAATCAGCCCCAGCATTTT. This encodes CSVKEGGSNQPQHF.

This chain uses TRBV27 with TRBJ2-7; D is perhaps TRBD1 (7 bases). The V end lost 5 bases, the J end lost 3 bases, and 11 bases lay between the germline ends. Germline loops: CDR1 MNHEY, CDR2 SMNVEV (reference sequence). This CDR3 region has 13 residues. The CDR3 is CASSGGTVYEQYF. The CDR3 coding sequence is TGTGCCAGCAGTGGCGGGACAGTCTACGAGCAGTACTTC.

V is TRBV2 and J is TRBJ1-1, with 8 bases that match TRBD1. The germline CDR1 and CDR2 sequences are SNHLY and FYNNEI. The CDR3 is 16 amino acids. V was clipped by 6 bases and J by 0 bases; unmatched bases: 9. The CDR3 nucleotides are TGTGCCAGCAGACTAGACAGGGGTATGCTGAACACTGAAGCTTTCTTT. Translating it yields CASRLDRGMLNTEAFF.

The DNA of the CDR3 is TGTGCCAGCAGCTTAGGAGGGGATAGCGGGGGACTTACCTACGAGCAGTACTTC. Translated: CASSLGGDSGGLTYEQYF. This chain uses TRBV7-2 with TRBJ2-7; 9 bases fit TRBD2. The length of the CDR3 is 18 residues. Germline CDR1 and CDR2: SGHTA and FQGNSA. V trimming: 1 base; J trimming: 2 bases; junction bases outside the gene matches: 12.

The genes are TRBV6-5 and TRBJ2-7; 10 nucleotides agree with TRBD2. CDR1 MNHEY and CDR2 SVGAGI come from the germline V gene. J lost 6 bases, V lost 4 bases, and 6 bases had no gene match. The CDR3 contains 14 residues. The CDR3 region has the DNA TGTGCCAGCAGTTTGTCTAGCGGGGGCCCCGAGCAGTACTTC. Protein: CASSLSSGGPEQYF.

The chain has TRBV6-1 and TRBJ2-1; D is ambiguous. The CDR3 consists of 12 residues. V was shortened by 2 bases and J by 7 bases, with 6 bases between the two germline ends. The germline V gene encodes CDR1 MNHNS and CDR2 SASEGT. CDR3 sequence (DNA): TGTGCCAGCAGTGAACCACTGAATGAGCAGTTCTTC. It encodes CASSEPLNEQFF.

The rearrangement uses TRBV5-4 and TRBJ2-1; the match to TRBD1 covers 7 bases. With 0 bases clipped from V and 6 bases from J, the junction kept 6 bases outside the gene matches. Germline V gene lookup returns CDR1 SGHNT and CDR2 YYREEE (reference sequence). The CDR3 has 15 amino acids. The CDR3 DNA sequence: TGTGCCAGCAGCTTGGGACAGGGCCAATTCAATGAGCAGTTCTTC. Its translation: CASSLGQGQFNEQFF.

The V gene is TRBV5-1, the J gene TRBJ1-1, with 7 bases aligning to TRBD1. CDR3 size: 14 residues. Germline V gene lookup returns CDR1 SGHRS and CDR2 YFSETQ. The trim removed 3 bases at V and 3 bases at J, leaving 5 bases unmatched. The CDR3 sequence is CASSSGQPDTEAFF. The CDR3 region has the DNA TGCGCCAGCAGCTCGGGACAGCCTGACACTGAAGCTTTCTTT.

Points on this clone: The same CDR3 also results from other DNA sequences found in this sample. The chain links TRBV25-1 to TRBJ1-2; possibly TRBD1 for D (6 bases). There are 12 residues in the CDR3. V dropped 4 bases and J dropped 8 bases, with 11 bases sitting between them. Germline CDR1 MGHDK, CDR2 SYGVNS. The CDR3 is CASSVGGRGYTF. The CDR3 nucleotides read TGTGCCAGCAGTGTTGGGGGCCGCGGCTACACCTTC.

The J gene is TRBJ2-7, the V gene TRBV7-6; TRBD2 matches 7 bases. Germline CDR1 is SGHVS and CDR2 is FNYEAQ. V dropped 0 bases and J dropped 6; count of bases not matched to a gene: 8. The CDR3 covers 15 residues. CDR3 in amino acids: CASSLASGLSSEQYF. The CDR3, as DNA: TGTGCCAGCAGCTTAGCTAGCGGGTTGTCTAGCGAGCAGTACTTC.

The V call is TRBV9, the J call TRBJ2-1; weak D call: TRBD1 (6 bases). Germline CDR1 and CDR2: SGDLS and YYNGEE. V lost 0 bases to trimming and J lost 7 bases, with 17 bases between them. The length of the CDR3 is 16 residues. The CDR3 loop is CASSVDDRWRGNEQFF. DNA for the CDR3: TGTGCCAGCAGCGTAGATGACAGGTGGAGAGGGAATGAGCAGTTCTTC.

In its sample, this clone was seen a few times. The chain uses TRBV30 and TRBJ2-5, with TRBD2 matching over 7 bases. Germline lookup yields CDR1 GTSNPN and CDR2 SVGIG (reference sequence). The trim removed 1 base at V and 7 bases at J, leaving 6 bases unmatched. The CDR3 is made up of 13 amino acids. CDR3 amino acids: CAWSAGLDGTQYF. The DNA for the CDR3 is TGTGCCTGGAGTGCAGGACTAGACGGGACCCAGTACTTC.

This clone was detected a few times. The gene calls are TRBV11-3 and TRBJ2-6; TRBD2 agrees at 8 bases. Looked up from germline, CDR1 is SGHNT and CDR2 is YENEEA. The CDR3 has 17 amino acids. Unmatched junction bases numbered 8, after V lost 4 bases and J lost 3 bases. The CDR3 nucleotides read TGTGCCAGCAGCTCCGGGGGGGCGAGGGATGGGGCCAACGTCCTGACTTTC. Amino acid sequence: CASSSGGARDGANVLTF.

The CDR3 DNA is TGTGCCAGCAATACAGGCCCTTGCGAGCCCCAGCATTTT. This gives the protein CASNTGPCEPQHF. The chain carries TRBV6-4 and TRBJ1-5; D is possibly TRBD1 (5 bases). This CDR3 spans 13 amino acids. Germline CDR1 MRHNA, CDR2 SNTAGT. V lost 7 bases to trimming and J lost 8 bases, with 15 bases between them.